The clone carrying this T cell receptor beta chain was picked up a small number of times. Its antigen is not known. This specimen comes from a study of a mutant IDH1 vaccine in newly diagnosed glioma. Study as a whole: Treated patients, approximately 60% male and roughly 40% female, averaged about 40 years of age.

Profiling relied on immunoSEQ multiplex PCR, and the TCRdb table lists in-frame clones only, not all of them. This table holds about 84,000 clones, 70% to 90% found once. Germline CDR1 SGHTA, CDR2 FQGNSA. The CDR3 runs 17 residues. With 6 bases removed from V and 2 bases from J, the gap between germline ends came to 17 bases. Indicated time point: week 47, end of study. Doses of 300 ug of mutant IDH1 20-mer peptide were given with topical imiquimod. Across weeks 1, 3, 5, 7, 11, 15, 19 and 23, patients received a vaccination each time, eight in all. Study conclusions and caveats: Pseudoprogression showed no apparent link to changes in top peripheral T cell clonotypes.

The rearrangement joins TRBV7-2 to TRBJ2-6; D gene ambiguous. The source is a man between 35 and 55 years old with glioma. Material: PBMCs, obtained from a glioma patient whose treatment included an IDH1 peptide vaccine. Here the CDR3 reads CASSSGPKTTGANVLTF. In DNA form, the CDR3 reads TGTGCCAGCAGTTCCGGCCCAAAGACCACTGGGGCCAACGTCCTGACTTTC.